This T cell receptor beta chain originates from a study of T-cell reconstitution after alpha-beta-depleted transplantation in children. Per the germline V gene, CDR1 is SQVTM and CDR2 is ANQGSEA. Losses at the gene ends were 5 bases for V and 3 bases for J; bases not matched to a gene: 8. The CDR3 spans 14 residues. This clonotype was counted at least ten times. A TCRbeta library incorporating unique molecular identifiers was prepared. One entry per CDR3 protein, called by TCRdb with MiXCR from the PCR reads. The sample has 250,000 to 300,000 distinct CDR3 sequences; about 9.9% are singletons. The material sequenced was peripheral blood, taken 180 days after TCRalphabeta/CD19-depleted stem cell transplant. This sequence originates from a male patient between 2 and 10 years old who had a stem cell transplant for chronic granulomatous disease, so the T cells may come from the graft donor. The gene calls are TRBV29-1 and TRBJ2-5, with TRBD1 identical over 8 bases. In DNA, the CDR3 is TGCAGCGTTAACAAACAGGGGGGAAAAGAGACCCAGTACTTC. Translation gives CSVNKQGGKETQYF.